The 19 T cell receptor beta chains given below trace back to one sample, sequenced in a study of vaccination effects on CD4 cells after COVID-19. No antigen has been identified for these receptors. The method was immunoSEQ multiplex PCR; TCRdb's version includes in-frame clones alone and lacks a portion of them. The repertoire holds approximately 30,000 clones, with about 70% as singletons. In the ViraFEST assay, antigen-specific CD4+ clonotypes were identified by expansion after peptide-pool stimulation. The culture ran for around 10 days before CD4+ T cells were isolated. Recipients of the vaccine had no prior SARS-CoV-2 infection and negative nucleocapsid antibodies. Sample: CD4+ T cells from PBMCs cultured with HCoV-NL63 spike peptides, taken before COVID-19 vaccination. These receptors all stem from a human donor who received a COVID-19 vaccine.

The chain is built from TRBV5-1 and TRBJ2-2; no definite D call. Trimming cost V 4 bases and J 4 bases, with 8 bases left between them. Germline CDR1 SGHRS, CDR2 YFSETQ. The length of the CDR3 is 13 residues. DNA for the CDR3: TGCGCCAGCAGCGTTCAAGGCACCGGGGAGCTGTTTTTT. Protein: CASSVQGTGELFF. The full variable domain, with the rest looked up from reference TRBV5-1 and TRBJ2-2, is KAGVTQTPRYLIKTRGQQVTLSCSPISGHRSVSWYQQTPGQGLQFLFEYFSETQRNKGNFPGRFSGRQFSNSRSEMNVSTLELGDSALYLCASSVQGTGELFFGEGSRLTVL.

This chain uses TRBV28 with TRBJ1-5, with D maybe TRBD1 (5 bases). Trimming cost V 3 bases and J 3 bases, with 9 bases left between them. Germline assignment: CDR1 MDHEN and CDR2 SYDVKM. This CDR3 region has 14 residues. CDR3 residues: CASSFRGFNQPQHF. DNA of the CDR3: TGTGCCAGCAGTTTTCGGGGGTTCAATCAGCCCCAGCATTTT.

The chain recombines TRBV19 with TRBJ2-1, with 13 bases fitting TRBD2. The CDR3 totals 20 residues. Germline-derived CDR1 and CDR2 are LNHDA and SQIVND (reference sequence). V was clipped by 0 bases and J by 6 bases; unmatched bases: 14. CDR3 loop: CASSIDPPTELAGGPNEQFF. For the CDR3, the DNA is TGTGCCAGTAGTATAGATCCCCCGACCGAACTAGCGGGAGGGCCCAATGAGCAGTTCTTC.

CDR3 sequence (DNA): TGTGCCAGCAGCCAAGAAGGGACCCCAAATCAGCCCCAGCATTTT. Protein sequence: CASSQEGTPNQPQHF. The chain is built from TRBV4-2 and TRBJ1-5; D is possibly TRBD1 (5 bases). The CDR3 consists of 15 residues. Between the trimmed V and J ends, which lost 0 bases and 4 bases, there was a span of 10 bases. Germline V gene data show CDR1 as LGHNA and CDR2 as YNFKEQ.

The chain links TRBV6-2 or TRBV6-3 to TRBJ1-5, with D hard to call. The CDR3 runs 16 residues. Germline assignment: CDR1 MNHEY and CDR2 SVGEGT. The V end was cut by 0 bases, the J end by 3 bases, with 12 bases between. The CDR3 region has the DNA TGTGCCAGCAGTTACTCAGGACCTCGGTCCAATCAGCCCCAGCATTTT. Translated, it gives CASSYSGPRSNQPQHF.

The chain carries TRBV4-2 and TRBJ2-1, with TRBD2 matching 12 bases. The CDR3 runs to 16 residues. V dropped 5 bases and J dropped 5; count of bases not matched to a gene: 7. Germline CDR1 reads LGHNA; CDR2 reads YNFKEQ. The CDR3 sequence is CASSDILAGGHNEQFF. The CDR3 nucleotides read TGTGCCAGCAGCGATATTCTAGCGGGGGGGCACAATGAGCAGTTCTTC.

The CDR3 nucleotides read TGTGCTAGTGGTTTGGTACTCTCCGGGACGGCGAACCCAGATACGCAGTATTTT. It specifies CASGLVLSGTANPDTQYF. The genes are TRBV12-5 and TRBJ2-3; possibly TRBD1 or TRBD2 for D (5 bases each). This CDR3 comprises 18 residues. V gave up 0 bases and J gave up 4 bases, with 20 bases separating them. CDR1 and CDR2 from the germline V gene are LGHNT and FRNRAP.

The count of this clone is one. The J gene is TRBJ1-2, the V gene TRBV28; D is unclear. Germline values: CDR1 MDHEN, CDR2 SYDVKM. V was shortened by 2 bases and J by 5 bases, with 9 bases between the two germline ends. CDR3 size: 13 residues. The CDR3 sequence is CASSLSAVYGYTF. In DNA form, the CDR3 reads TGTGCCAGCAGTTTAAGTGCGGTATATGGCTACACCTTC.

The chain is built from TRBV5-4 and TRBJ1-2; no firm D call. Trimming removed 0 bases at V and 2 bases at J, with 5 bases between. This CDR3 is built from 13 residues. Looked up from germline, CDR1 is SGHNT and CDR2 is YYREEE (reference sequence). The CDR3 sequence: CASSLVENYGYTF. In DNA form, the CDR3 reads TGTGCCAGCAGCTTGGTGGAAAACTATGGCTACACCTTC.

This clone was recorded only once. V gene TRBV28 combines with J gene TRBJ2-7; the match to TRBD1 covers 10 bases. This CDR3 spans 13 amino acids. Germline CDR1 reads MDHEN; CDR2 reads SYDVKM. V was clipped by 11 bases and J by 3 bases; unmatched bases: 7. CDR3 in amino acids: CAHLRTGGYEQYF. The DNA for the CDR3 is TGTGCCCATTTGCGGACAGGGGGCTACGAGCAGTACTTC.

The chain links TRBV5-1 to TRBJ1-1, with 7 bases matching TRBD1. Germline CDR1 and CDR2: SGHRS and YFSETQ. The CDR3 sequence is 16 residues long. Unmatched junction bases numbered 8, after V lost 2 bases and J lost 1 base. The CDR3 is CASSFSAGGENTEAFF. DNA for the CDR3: TGCGCCAGCAGCTTTTCGGCAGGGGGGGAGAACACTGAAGCTTTCTTT.

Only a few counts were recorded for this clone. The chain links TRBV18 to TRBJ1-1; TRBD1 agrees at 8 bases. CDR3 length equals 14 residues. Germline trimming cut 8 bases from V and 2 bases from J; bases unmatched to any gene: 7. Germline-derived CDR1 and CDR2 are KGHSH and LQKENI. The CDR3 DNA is TGTGCCAGCCCCGCGGGACAGGCAAACACTGAAGCTTTCTTT. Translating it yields CASPAGQANTEAFF.

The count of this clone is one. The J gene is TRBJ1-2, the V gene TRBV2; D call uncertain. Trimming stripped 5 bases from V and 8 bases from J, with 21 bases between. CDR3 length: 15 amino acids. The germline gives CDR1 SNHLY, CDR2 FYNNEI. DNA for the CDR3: TGTGCCAGCAGTCCCGGGCCCCAAAACTTCCGGGGCTACACCTTC. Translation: CASSPGPQNFRGYTF.

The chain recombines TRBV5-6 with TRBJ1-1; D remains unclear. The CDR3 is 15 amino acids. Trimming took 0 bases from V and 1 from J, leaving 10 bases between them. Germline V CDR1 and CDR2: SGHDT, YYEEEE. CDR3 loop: CASSLEGRKNTEAFF. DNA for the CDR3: TGTGCCAGCAGCTTGGAGGGTCGGAAGAACACTGAAGCTTTCTTT.

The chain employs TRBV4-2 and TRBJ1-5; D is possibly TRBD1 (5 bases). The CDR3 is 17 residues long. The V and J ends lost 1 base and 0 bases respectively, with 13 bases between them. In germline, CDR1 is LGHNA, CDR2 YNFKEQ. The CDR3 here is CASSQGPQVFSNQPQHF. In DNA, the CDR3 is TGTGCCAGCAGCCAAGGCCCACAGGTGTTTAGCAATCAGCCCCAGCATTTT.

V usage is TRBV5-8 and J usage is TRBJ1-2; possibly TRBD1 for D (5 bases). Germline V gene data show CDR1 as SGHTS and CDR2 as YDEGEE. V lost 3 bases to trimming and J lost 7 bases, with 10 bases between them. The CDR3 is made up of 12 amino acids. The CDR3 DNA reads TGTGCCAGCAGCTCAACAGGCTTTGGCTACACCTTC. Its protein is CASSSTGFGYTF. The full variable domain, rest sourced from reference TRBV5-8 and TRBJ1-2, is EAGVTQSPTHLIKTRGQQATLRCSPISGHTSVYWYQQALGLGLQFLLWYDEGEERNRGNFPPRFSGRQFPNYSSELNVNALELEDSALYLCASSSTGFGYTFGSGTRLTVV.

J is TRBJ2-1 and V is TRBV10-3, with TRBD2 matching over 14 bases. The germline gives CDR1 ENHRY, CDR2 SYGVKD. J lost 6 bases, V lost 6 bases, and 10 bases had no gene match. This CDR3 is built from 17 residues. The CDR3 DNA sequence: TGTGCCATCAGCCGGACCTCCGGGACTAGCGGGAGCAATGAGCAGTTCTTC. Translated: CAISRTSGTSGSNEQFF.

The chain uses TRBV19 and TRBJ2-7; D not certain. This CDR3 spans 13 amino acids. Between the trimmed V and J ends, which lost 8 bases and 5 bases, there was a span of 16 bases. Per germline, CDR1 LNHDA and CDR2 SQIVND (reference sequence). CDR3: CASGTLVLDEQYF. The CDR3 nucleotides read TGTGCCAGTGGTACCCTAGTCCTGGACGAGCAGTACTTC.

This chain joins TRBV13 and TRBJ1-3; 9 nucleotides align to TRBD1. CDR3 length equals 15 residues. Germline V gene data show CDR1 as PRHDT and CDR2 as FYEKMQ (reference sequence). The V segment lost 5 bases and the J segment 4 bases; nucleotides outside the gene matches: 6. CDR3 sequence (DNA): TGTGCCAGCAGCCCCGGGGACAGGGAGGGAAACACCATATATTTT. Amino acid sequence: CASSPGDREGNTIYF.